This T cell receptor beta chain emerged from a study of T cells in Graves' hyperthyroidism and ophthalmopathy. This clonotype was found many times. RNA transcripts provided the source from which TCR beta CDR3 regions were amplified. Researchers ran a first-round RT-PCR on the TCR CDR3 using the HTBI primer set. TCRdb used MiXCR to reprocess the multiplex PCR reads, holding one entry per CDR3 protein. Found here are 300,000 to 450,000 distinct CDR3 sequences, 15% to 20% of them singletons; the top ten hold roughly 35%. V dropped 2 bases and J dropped 6 bases, with 7 bases sitting between them. This CDR3 region has 12 residues. Germline CDR1 SGHRS, CDR2 YFSETQ.

Source material: blood. The origin of this receptor is a woman aged 25-40 years with Graves' hyperthyroidism that later progressed to Graves' ophthalmopathy. This chain uses TRBV5-1 with TRBJ2-3; D is uncertain. The CDR3 loop reads CASSFLSDTQYF. The CDR3 DNA is TGCGCCAGCAGCTTTTTATCGGATACGCAGTATTTT.